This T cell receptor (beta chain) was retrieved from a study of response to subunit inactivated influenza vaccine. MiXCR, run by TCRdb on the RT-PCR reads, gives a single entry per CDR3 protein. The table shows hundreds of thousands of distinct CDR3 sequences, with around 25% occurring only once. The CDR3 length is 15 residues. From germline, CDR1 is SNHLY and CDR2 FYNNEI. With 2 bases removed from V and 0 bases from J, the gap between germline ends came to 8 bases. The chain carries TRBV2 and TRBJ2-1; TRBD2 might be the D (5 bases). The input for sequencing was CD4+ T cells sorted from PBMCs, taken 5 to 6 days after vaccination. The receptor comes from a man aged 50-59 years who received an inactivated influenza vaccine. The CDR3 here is CASSEQRSSYNEQFF. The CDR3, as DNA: TGTGCCAGCAGTGAACAGCGGAGCTCCTACAATGAGCAGTTCTTC. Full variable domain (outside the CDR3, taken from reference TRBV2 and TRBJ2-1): EPEVTQTPSHQVTQMGQEVILRCVPISNHLYFYWYRQILGQKVEFLVSFYNNEISEKSEIFDDQFSVERPDGSNFTLKIRSTKLEDSAMYFCASSEQRSSYNEQFFGPGTRLTVL.